This paragraph covers one T cell receptor beta chain sequence. This entry comes from a study of blood T cell repertoires in COVID-19. Between the trimmed V and J ends, which lost 3 bases and 3 bases, there was a span of 13 bases. Germline CDR1 is ENHRY and CDR2 is SYGVKD. The length of the CDR3 is 15 residues. The protocol was immunoSEQ multiplex PCR, while the TCRdb copy is restricted to in-frame clones and leaves out a portion. This sample has some 80,000 clones, with 70% to 90% found just once. Sequencing input: peripheral blood. The receptor was derived from a human donor in a cohort sampled during active COVID-19. The rearrangement links TRBV10-3 to TRBJ2-3, with D possibly TRBD2 on 6 matching bases. The CDR3 here is CAISEPGSRTDTQYF. CDR3 nucleotide sequence: TGTGCCATCAGTGAACCCGGGAGTCGGACAGATACGCAGTATTTT.